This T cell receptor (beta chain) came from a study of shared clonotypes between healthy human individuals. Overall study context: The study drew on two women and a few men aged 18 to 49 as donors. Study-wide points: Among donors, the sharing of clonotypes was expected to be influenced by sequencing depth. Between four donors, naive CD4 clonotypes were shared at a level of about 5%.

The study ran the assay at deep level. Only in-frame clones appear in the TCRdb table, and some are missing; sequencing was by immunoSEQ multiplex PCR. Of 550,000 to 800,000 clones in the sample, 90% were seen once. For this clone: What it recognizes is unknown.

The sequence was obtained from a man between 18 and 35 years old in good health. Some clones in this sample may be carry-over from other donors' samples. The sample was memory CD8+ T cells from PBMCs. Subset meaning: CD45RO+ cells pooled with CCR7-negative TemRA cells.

CDR3 region: CASSDTGGGNEQFF. DNA of the CDR3: TGCGCCAGCAGTGACACGGGAGGGGGCAATGAGCAGTTCTTC. The rearrangement joins TRBV10-2 to TRBJ2-1; 8 nucleotides line up with TRBD2. The ends lost 3 bases at V and 6 bases at J; junction bases unmatched: 4. This CDR3 is 14 amino acids long. In germline, CDR1 is WSHSY, CDR2 SAAADI.